The entry that follows covers one T cell receptor beta chain sequence. Sequencing was performed with immunoSEQ multiplex PCR; in TCRdb, only in-frame clones are kept and a portion is missing. Seen here are 55,000 to 75,000 clones, approximately 90% observed once, and the top ten hold more than 4%. Anyone treated within the previous three months was excluded. The record originates from a study of resident and recirculating memory T cells in vitiligo. Study summary: No cells were sorted; samples were homogenized just before genomic DNA extraction.

The CDR3 runs to 16 residues. V was trimmed by 7 bases and J by 1 base, leaving 14 bases between them. CDR1 and CDR2 (germline): LNHDA, SQIVND (reference sequence). The sequencing input was blood. This rearrangement joins TRBV19 to TRBJ1-6; D call uncertain. This sequence originates from a male donor with vitiligo. The CDR3 coding sequence is TGTGCCAGTAAAAGAGGAGGGCAGTCCTATAATTCACCCCTCCACTTT. Translating it yields CASKRGGQSYNSPLHF.